This passage covers 27 T cell receptor beta chains from one sample sequenced in a study of cytomegalovirus exposure and HLA in healthy donors. The primer mix had 60 Vbeta and 13 Jbeta primers. Produced via immunoSEQ multiplex PCR; TCRdb's table is partial and in-frame only. In the table there are roughly 120,000 clones, around 10% of which are singletons. Sequencing was carried out using PBMCs. All receptors derive from a man younger than 40 in good health and CMV-seronegative.

This clone was observed a few times. J is TRBJ2-7 and V is TRBV5-4, with 10 bases lining up with TRBD1. Germline V lookup: CDR1 SGHNT, CDR2 YYREEE (reference sequence). The CDR3 contains 16 residues. V gave up 0 bases and J gave up 3 bases; unmatched junction bases: 6. The CDR3 reads CASSLGGTGAYYEQYF. Written as DNA, the CDR3 is TGTGCCAGCAGCTTGGGGGGGACAGGGGCATACTACGAGCAGTACTTC. The whole variable domain, remainder taken from reference TRBV5-4 and TRBJ2-7, is ETGVTQSPTHLIKTRGQQVTLRCSSQSGHNTVSWYQQALGQGPQFIFQYYREEENGRGNFPPRFSGLQFPNYSSELNVNALELDDSALYLCASSLGGTGAYYEQYFGPGTRLTVT.

This clone was counted a few times. The chain has TRBV27 and TRBJ1-5; weak D call: TRBD1 (6 bases). Germline V gene sequence: CDR1 MNHEY, CDR2 SMNVEV (reference sequence). The length of the CDR3 is 15 residues. V was pared by 9 bases and J by 0 bases, with 15 bases between. CDR3 sequence (DNA): TGTGCCAGTAGAGGGACAACATTTAGCAATCAGCCCCAGCATTTT. It yields the protein CASRGTTFSNQPQHF.

This clone has a handful of counts. V and J are TRBV27 and TRBJ1-5; perhaps TRBD1 as D (6 bases). V was cut by 4 bases and J by 8 bases, with 12 bases left in between. The CDR3 is 13 residues long. The germline gives CDR1 MNHEY, CDR2 SMNVEV (reference sequence). DNA of the CDR3: TGTGCCAGCAGTTGGACAGCTCTGGAGCCCCAGCATTTT. Translated: CASSWTALEPQHF.

In its sample, this clone was seen a few times. The V gene is TRBV12-5, the J gene TRBJ2-2; 14 bases align to TRBD2. Germline CDR1 reads LGHNT; CDR2 reads FRNRAP. The CDR3 sequence is 17 residues long. Unmatched junction bases numbered 1, after V lost 4 bases and J lost 0 bases. CDR3 region: CASGSGLAGANTGELFF. CDR3 bases: TGTGCTAGTGGTTCGGGACTAGCGGGAGCGAACACCGGGGAGCTGTTTTTT.

Only a few counts were recorded for this clone. The gene calls are TRBV4-1 and TRBJ1-4, with a weak D call TRBD1 (5 bases). V shed 0 bases and J shed 8 bases, with 10 bases lying between them. The CDR3 extends over 14 amino acids. In germline, CDR1 is MGHRA, CDR2 YSYEKL. Here the CDR3 DNA reads TGCGCCAGCAGCCAAGAGGGGGAGGGCGAAAAACTGTTTTTT. This sequence encodes CASSQEGEGEKLFF.

This clone was seen a few times. CDR3 region: CASSEGQKPYEQYF. Written as DNA, the CDR3 is TGTGCCAGCAGTGAGGGACAGAAGCCCTACGAGCAGTACTTC. The chain links TRBV6-5 to TRBJ2-7; the match to TRBD1 covers 7 bases. The ends lost 5 bases at V and 2 bases at J; junction bases unmatched: 6. CDR1 and CDR2 (germline): MNHEY, SVGAGI. CDR3 length: 14 residues.

This clone was observed a handful of times. V and J are TRBV6-5 and TRBJ2-7; tentatively, D is TRBD1 (6 bases). With 5 bases removed from V and 5 bases from J, the gap between germline ends came to 16 bases. This CDR3 contains 14 residues. Germline CDR1 and CDR2: MNHEY and SVGAGI. As DNA, the CDR3 is TGTGCCAGCAGTCTCCGGGACACGGGCGACGAGCAGTACTTC. Its translation: CASSLRDTGDEQYF.

This clone has only a few counts. This sequence joins TRBV5-6 and TRBJ2-1, with 7 bases matching TRBD1. V shed 2 bases, J shed 2 bases, and the junction held 7 bases outside the gene matches. This CDR3 is built from 16 residues. Germline CDR1 is SGHDT and CDR2 is YYEEEE. The CDR3 protein is CASSFTQGDTYNEQFF. The CDR3, as DNA: TGTGCCAGCAGCTTCACTCAGGGGGACACCTACAATGAGCAGTTCTTC.

There are a few counts of this clone. The DNA for the CDR3 is TGCAGCGCGGGGGGGGCCAACGTCCTGACTTTC. Translated: CSAGGANVLTF. The rearrangement links TRBV20-1 to TRBJ2-6, with a possible D match to TRBD2 (6 bases). CDR3 length equals 11 residues. Germline V lookup: CDR1 DFQATT, CDR2 SNEGSKA (reference sequence).

This clone has more than one count but fewer than ten. The chain is built from TRBV28 and TRBJ2-1, with 7 bases identical to TRBD1. The J segment lost 5 bases and the V segment lost 2 bases, leaving 3 bases of the junction unmatched. The V gene's germline CDR1 is MDHEN and CDR2 SYDVKM. CDR3 size: 14 residues. The CDR3 here is CASSLGDRNNEQFF. CDR3 bases: TGTGCCAGCAGTTTAGGGGACAGAAACAATGAGCAGTTCTTC.

J is TRBJ1-1 and V is TRBV6-5; D gene unclear. Looked up from germline, CDR1 is MNHEY and CDR2 is SVGAGI. CDR3 length equals 13 residues. V lost 5 bases and J 1 base, leaving 8 bases between the germline ends. The CDR3 region has the DNA TGTGCCAGCAGTCCCGTATGGAACACTGAAGCTTTCTTT. Its protein product is CASSPVWNTEAFF.

This clone was counted between two and nine times. The chain joins TRBV5-1 to TRBJ2-1, with a tentative D call TRBD1 (6 bases). The germline V gene encodes CDR1 SGHRS and CDR2 YFSETQ. V was trimmed by 4 bases and J by 4 bases, leaving 12 bases between them. The CDR3 is made up of 14 amino acids. In DNA, the CDR3 is TGCGCCAGCAGCACCCGGGACACTTACAATGAGCAGTTCTTC. Protein product: CASSTRDTYNEQFF.

This clone showed up just a few times. The V call is TRBV27, the J call TRBJ1-1, with no clear D. Per germline, CDR1 MNHEY and CDR2 SMNVEV (reference sequence). The CDR3 has 13 residues. Trimming took 3 bases from V and 3 from J, leaving 8 bases between them. The CDR3 DNA sequence: TGTGCCAGCAGTTTTGGGCCGGACACTGAAGCTTTCTTT. This gives the protein CASSFGPDTEAFF.

This clone was seen a few times. V usage is TRBV5-1 and J usage is TRBJ2-7, with D uncertain. The germline V and J ends were trimmed by 4 bases and 0 bases, with 2 bases remaining between them. Per germline, CDR1 SGHRS and CDR2 YFSETQ. The CDR3 sequence is 11 residues long. CDR3 loop: CASSHSYEQYF. CDR3 coding DNA: TGCGCCAGCAGCCACTCCTACGAGCAGTACTTC.

This clone was seen more than once but under ten times. V gene TRBV10-3 combines with J gene TRBJ1-4; TRBD1 aligns across 8 bases. CDR1 is ENHRY, CDR2 SYGVKD, per germline. V shed 6 bases, J shed 7 bases, and the junction held 10 bases outside the gene matches. CDR3 length equals 15 residues. The CDR3 sequence is CAISEMPGGGEKLFF. CDR3 DNA sequence: TGTGCCATCAGCGAGATGCCAGGGGGCGGTGAAAAACTGTTTTTT.

This clone turned up a few times. A junction end diverges from the germline sequence, so it may reflect a read error. The rearrangement uses TRBV13 and TRBJ2-3; 11 nucleotides match TRBD2. Germline V lookup: CDR1 PRHDT, CDR2 FYEKMQ (reference sequence). This CDR3 region has 15 residues. Here the CDR3 reads CASMLGGTSGRQSHF. DNA for the CDR3: TGTGCCAGCATGCTCGGTGGGACTAGCGGACGGCAGTCGCATTTT.

This clone was counted between two and nine times. This sequence joins TRBV5-4 and TRBJ1-2; 7 bases line up with TRBD1. Germline CDR1 reads SGHNT; CDR2 reads YYREEE (reference sequence). This CDR3 is 14 amino acids long. Trimming at V came to 1 base and at J to 4 bases, leaving 4 bases not matched to a gene. The CDR3 DNA follows: TGTGCCAGCAGCTTGCCCCGGGACAGCTATGGCTACACCTTC. Translating gives CASSLPRDSYGYTF. The full variable domain, with the rest looked up from reference TRBV5-4 and TRBJ1-2, is ETGVTQSPTHLIKTRGQQVTLRCSSQSGHNTVSWYQQALGQGPQFIFQYYREEENGRGNFPPRFSGLQFPNYSSELNVNALELDDSALYLCASSLPRDSYGYTFGSGTRLTVV.

The chain carries TRBV25-1 and TRBJ1-1, with 8 nucleotides matching TRBD1. The V gene's germline CDR1 is MGHDK and CDR2 SYGVNS. This CDR3 contains 13 residues. J gave up 7 bases and V 7 bases, and 8 bases lay outside the gene matches. CDR3 DNA sequence: TGTGCCAGCATTAAACAGGGGGAGTTTGAAGCTTTCTTT. This codes for CASIKQGEFEAFF.

The chain combines TRBV7-8 with TRBJ1-2, with D unclear. The CDR3 is made up of 14 amino acids. Germline V gene lookup returns CDR1 SGHVS and CDR2 FQNEAQ. Deletions cut 1 base from V and 3 bases from J, with 9 bases between. CDR3 coding DNA: TGTGCCAGCAGCTTAGATTACAGTTACTATGGCTACACCTTC. Protein: CASSLDYSYYGYTF.

This sequence joins TRBV28 and TRBJ2-7, with TRBD1 identical over 7 bases. V shed 10 bases, J shed 6 bases, and the junction held 12 bases outside the gene matches. Germline V gene lookup returns CDR1 MDHEN and CDR2 SYDVKM. The CDR3 spans 13 residues. CDR3 in amino acids: CATKRDSLAEQYF. Written as DNA, the CDR3 is TGTGCCACCAAAAGGGACAGTCTGGCCGAGCAGTACTTC.

There are a few counts of this clone. The chain has TRBV6-1 and TRBJ1-1; 8 bases align to TRBD1. The germline gives CDR1 MNHNS, CDR2 SASEGT. Trimming took 2 bases from V and 10 from J; bases not matched to a gene: 9. This CDR3 contains 14 residues. The CDR3 loop reads CASSETTGAGGAFF. In DNA, the CDR3 is TGTGCCAGCAGTGAAACGACAGGGGCCGGTGGAGCTTTCTTT.

The CDR3 nucleotides read TGTGCCAGCAGCTCAGGGTCACTCATGAACACTGAAGCTTTCTTT. Its translation: CASSSGSLMNTEAFF. The chain employs TRBV5-4 and TRBJ1-1; perhaps TRBD1 as D (5 bases). The CDR3 covers 15 residues. Trimming took off 3 bases at V and 0 bases at J, with 12 bases between the two ends. Per the germline V gene, CDR1 is SGHNT and CDR2 is YYREEE (reference sequence).

The J gene is TRBJ2-2, the V gene TRBV10-3, with 13 nucleotides matching TRBD2. Germline V gene data show CDR1 as ENHRY and CDR2 as SYGVKD. V gave up 6 bases and J gave up 2 bases; unmatched junction bases: 3. This CDR3 spans 16 amino acids. The CDR3 loop reads CAIRRGLAGNTGELFF. The CDR3 DNA reads TGTGCCATCAGGAGGGGACTAGCGGGAAACACCGGGGAGCTGTTTTTT.

V is TRBV30 and J is TRBJ1-3, with 7 bases lining up with TRBD1. Germline CDR1 GTSNPN, CDR2 SVGIG (reference sequence). V shed 3 bases, J shed 3 bases, and the junction held 8 bases outside the gene matches. The CDR3 is made up of 15 amino acids. This CDR3 is CAWRVRGQNGNTIYF. As DNA, the CDR3 is TGTGCCTGGAGGGTTAGGGGGCAGAATGGAAACACCATATATTTT. Filled out from reference TRBV30 and TRBJ1-3, the complete variable domain reads SQTIHQWPATLVQPVGSPLSLECTVEGTSNPNLYWYRQAAGRGLQLLFYSVGIGQISSEVPQNLSASRPQDRQFILSSKKLLLSDSGFYLCAWRVRGQNGNTIYFGEGSWLTVV.

This clone was picked up a small number of times. This rearrangement joins TRBV10-3 to TRBJ1-5; D is unclear. V lost 3 bases to trimming and J lost 1 base, with 13 bases between them. In germline, CDR1 is ENHRY, CDR2 SYGVKD. This CDR3 comprises 16 residues. This chain's CDR3 is CAISESLGSSNQPQHF. For the CDR3, the DNA is TGTGCCATCAGTGAATCCCTAGGATCGAGCAATCAGCCCCAGCATTTT.

In its sample, this clone was seen a few times. The chain is built from TRBV27 and TRBJ1-2, with 8 bases lining up with TRBD1. This CDR3 is 16 amino acids long. The junction had 7 bases not matched to a gene; V was cut back by 0 bases and J by 4 bases. CDR1 MNHEY and CDR2 SMNVEV come from the germline V gene (reference sequence). In nucleotides, the CDR3 is TGTGCCAGCAGTTTATCAGGCGGGACAGGTACCTATGGCTACACCTTC. It translates to CASSLSGGTGTYGYTF.

The chain couples TRBV9 to TRBJ2-3; TRBD1 might be the D (5 bases). Germline CDR1 SGDLS, CDR2 YYNGEE. The CDR3 totals 16 residues. Trimming removed 4 bases from V and 5 bases from J, with 20 bases in between. The CDR3 sequence is CASSPRLGAPGDTQYF. The CDR3 nucleotides read TGTGCCAGCAGCCCCCGGTTAGGGGCCCCGGGAGATACGCAGTATTTT.